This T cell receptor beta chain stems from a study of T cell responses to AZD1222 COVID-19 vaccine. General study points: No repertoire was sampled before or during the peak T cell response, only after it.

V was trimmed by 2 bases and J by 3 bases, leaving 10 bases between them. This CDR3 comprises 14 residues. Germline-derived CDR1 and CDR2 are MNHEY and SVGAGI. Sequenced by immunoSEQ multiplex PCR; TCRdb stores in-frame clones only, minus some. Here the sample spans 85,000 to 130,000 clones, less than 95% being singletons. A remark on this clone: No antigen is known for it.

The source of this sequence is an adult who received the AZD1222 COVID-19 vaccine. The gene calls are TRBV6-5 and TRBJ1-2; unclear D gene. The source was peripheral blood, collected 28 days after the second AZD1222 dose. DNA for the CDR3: TGTGCCAGCAGTTACGCAGGCTACGACTATGGCTACACCTTC. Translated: CASSYAGYDYGYTF.